This entry is about one T cell receptor (beta chain). These data belong to a study of blood T cell repertoires in COVID-19. The CDR3 has 12 residues. The ends were cut back, 2 bases at V and 5 bases at J, with 5 bases in the middle. CDR1 is SGHTS, CDR2 YDEGEE, per germline. Data came from immunoSEQ multiplex PCR; TCRdb stores just in-frame clones and leaves some out. Here the sample spans 100,000 to 120,000 clones, roughly 80% being singletons. The source material was peripheral blood. This receptor was identified in a man aged 45-65 years with acute or convalescent COVID-19. This sequence joins TRBV5-8 and TRBJ1-5, with D uncertain. CDR3 sequence: CASSFGHQPQHF. CDR3 DNA: TGTGCCAGCAGCTTCGGTCATCAGCCCCAGCATTTT.